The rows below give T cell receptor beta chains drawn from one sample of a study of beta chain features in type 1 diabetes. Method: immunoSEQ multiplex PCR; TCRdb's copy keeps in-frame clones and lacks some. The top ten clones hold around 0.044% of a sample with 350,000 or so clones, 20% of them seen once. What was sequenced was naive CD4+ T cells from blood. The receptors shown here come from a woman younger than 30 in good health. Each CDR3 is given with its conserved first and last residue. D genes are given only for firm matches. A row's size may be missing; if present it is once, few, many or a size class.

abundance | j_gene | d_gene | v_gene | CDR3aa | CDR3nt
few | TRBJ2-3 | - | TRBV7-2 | CASSLWGGLSTDTQYF | TGTGCCAGCAGCTTATGGGGGGGCCTTAGCACAGATACGCAGTATTTT
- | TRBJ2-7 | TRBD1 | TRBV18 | CASSPDRGNEQYF | TGTGCCAGCTCACCGGACAGGGGTAACGAGCAGTACTTC
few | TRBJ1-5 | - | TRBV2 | CASSESSRNNQPQHF | TGTGCCAGCAGTGAATCCAGCAGGAACAATCAGCCCCAGCATTTT
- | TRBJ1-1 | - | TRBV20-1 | CSGRENTEAFF | TGCAGTGGGAGGGAGAACACTGAAGCTTTCTTT
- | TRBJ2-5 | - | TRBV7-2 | CASSSGETQYF | TGTGCCAGCAGCTCAGGGGAGACCCAGTACTTC
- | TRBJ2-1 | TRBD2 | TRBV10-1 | CASSTGTSGYNEQFF | TGCGCCAGCAGTACCGGGACTAGCGGCTACAATGAGCAGTTCTTC
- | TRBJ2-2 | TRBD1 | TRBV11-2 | CASSPQGATGELFF | TGTGCCAGCAGCCCCCAGGGGGCGACCGGGGAGCTGTTTTTT
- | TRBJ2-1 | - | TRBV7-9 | CASSSRQRADNEQFF | TGTGCCAGCAGCTCAAGACAGCGAGCTGACAATGAGCAGTTCTTC
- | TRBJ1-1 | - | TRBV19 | CASSMGRGLGTEAFF | TGTGCCAGTAGTATGGGACGGGGGTTGGGCACTGAAGCTTTCTTT
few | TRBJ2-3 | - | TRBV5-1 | CASSLWGGTDTQYF | TGCGCCAGCAGCTTGTGGGGCGGCACAGATACGCAGTATTTT
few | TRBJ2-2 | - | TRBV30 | CAWSDGRNTGELFF | TGTGCCTGGAGTGACGGGAGGAACACCGGGGAGCTGTTTTTT
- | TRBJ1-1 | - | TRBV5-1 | CASFIRDTEAFF | TGCGCCAGCTTCATCCGGGACACCGAAGCTTTCTTT
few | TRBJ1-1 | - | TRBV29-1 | CSVARTIMNTEAFF | TGCAGCGTGGCCAGGACAATCATGAACACTGAAGCTTTCTTT
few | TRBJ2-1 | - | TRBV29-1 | CSVGSQREQFF | TGCAGCGTTGGAAGCCAACGGGAGCAGTTCTTC
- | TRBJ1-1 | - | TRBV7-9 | CASSLTVYNTEAFF | TGTGCCAGCAGCTTAACTGTCTATAACACTGAAGCTTTCTTT
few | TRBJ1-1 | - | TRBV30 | CAWRAPFYLNTEAFF | TGTGCCTGGAGAGCCCCGTTTTATCTGAACACTGAAGCTTTCTTT
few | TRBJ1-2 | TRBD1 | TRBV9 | CASSLRGQDYGYTF | TGTGCCAGCAGCTTACGAGGACAGGACTATGGCTACACCTTC
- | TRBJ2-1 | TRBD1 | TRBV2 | CASSLHRGSYNEQFF | TGTGCCAGCAGCCTCCACAGGGGCTCCTACAATGAGCAGTTCTTC
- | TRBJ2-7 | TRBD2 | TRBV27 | CASRPSGVSYEQYF | TGTGCCAGCAGACCCAGCGGGGTCTCCTACGAGCAGTACTTC